The clone carrying this TCR beta chain has a handful of counts. This entry belongs to a study of CD8+ T cells in alopecia areata. This CDR3 has 17 amino acids. The V and J ends lost 0 bases and 3 bases respectively, with 15 bases between them. Germline V gene lookup returns CDR1 LNHDA and CDR2 SQIVND (reference sequence). As the sequencing template, cDNA was produced by extracting RNA and reverse transcribing it. TCRdb keeps only in-frame clones here, not all; method: immunoSEQ multiplex PCR. The sample has 65,000 to 95,000 clones; 45% to 60% are singletons. The sequenced material came from NKG2D-high CD8+ T cells sorted from blood. This receptor was obtained from a human donor with alopecia areata. This rearrangement joins TRBV19 to TRBJ1-5; D perhaps matches TRBD1 (5 bases). The CDR3 loop is CASSIDQTGDLNQPQHF. As DNA, the CDR3 is TGTGCCAGTAGTATAGATCAAACCGGGGACCTCAATCAGCCCCAGCATTTT.